This T cell receptor (beta chain) was identified during a study of response to subunit inactivated influenza vaccine. Whole-study findings and limits: Few new T cells, the authors suggested, are recruited by each seasonal influenza vaccination.

The CDR3 consists of 14 residues. Germline V gene sequence: CDR1 WSHSY, CDR2 SAAADI. V gave up 6 bases and J gave up 7 bases, with 15 bases separating them. There are a few counts of this clonotype. The antigen remains undetermined. From the RT-PCR reads, TCRdb called clonotypes with MiXCR, one entry per CDR3 protein. Here the sample spans roughly 700,000 distinct CDR3 sequences, 15% to 18% being singletons. This chain links TRBV10-2 with TRBJ2-2; maybe TRBD2 (5 bases). The source of this sequence is a man between 45 and 60 years old who received an inactivated influenza vaccine. Material: PBMCs from blood, obtained about 13 days after vaccination. CDR3 amino acids: CASRNSLVYGELFF. CDR3 DNA sequence: TGCGCCAGCAGGAACTCACTAGTATACGGGGAGCTGTTTTTT.